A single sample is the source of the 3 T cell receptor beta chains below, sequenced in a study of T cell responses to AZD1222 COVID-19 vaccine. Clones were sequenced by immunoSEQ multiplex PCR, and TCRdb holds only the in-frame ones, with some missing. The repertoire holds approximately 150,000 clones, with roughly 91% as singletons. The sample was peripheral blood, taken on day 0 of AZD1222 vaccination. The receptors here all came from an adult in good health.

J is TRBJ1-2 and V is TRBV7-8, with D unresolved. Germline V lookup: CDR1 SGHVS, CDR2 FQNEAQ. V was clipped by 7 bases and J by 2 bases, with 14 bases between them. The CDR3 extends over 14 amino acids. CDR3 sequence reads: CASNSDLGNYGYTF. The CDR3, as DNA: TGTGCCAGCAACTCTGATCTGGGGAACTATGGCTACACCTTC. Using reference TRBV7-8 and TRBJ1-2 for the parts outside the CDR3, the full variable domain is GAGVSQSPRYKVAKRGQDVALRCDPISGHVSLFWYQQALGQGPEFLTYFQNEAQLDKSGLPSDRFFAERPEGSVSTLKIQRTQQEDSAVYLCASNSDLGNYGYTFGSGTRLTVV.

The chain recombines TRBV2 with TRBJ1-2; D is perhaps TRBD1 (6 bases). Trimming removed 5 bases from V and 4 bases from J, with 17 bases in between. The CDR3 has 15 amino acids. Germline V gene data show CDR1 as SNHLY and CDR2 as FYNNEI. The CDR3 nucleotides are TGTGCCAGCAGTCGCCTAGGACAGACCTTCTATGGCTACACCTTC. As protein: CASSRLGQTFYGYTF.

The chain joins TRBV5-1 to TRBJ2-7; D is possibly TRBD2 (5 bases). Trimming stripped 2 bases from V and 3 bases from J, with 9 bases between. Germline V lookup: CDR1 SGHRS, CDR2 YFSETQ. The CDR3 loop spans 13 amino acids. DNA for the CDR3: TGCGCCAGCAGCTTCGACTATAACTACGAGCAGTACTTC. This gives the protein CASSFDYNYEQYF.